The TCR beta chain under discussion was sequenced for a study of shared clonotypes between healthy human individuals. Study-wide findings and caveats: Several donors held approximately 4.6% of naive CD4 clonotypes in common.

After removal of 6 bases from V and 0 bases from J, the junction contained 7 bases not matched to a gene. The CDR3 is 17 amino acids. Germline CDR1 LNHDA, CDR2 SQIVND (reference sequence). Of note for this clone: Its specificity is unknown.

Clones were sequenced by immunoSEQ multiplex PCR, and TCRdb holds only the in-frame ones, with some missing. The repertoire holds about 1.5 million clones, with 95% to 99% as singletons. The source of this sequence is a man aged 25-45 years in good health. The sample taken for sequencing was naive CD4+ T cells sorted from blood. The subset denotes: CD45RA+ positively selected. The genes are TRBV19 and TRBJ2-6; TRBD2 matches 8 bases. The CDR3 DNA is TGTGCCAGTAGGCCCCGGGGGGGAGACTCTGGGGCCAACGTCCTGACTTTC. Translation gives CASRPRGGDSGANVLTF.